This T cell receptor beta chain was sequenced for a study of shared clonotypes between healthy human individuals. Study details: Per-donor plates numbered three CD4 naive, three CD4 memory, two CD8 naive and one CD8 memory.

Profiling relied on immunoSEQ multiplex PCR, and the TCRdb table lists in-frame clones only, not all of them. The sample lists 1.6 million or so clones, 98% seen once, with 0.36% in the top ten. The study, taken as a whole, reports: Tissues were not sampled, only blood, and their repertoires likely differ.

This clone was seen only once. The antigen is unknown. The CDR3 totals 14 residues. V was shortened by 6 bases and J by 1 base, with 15 bases between the two germline ends. Germline V CDR1 and CDR2: SQVTM, ANQGSEA. This receptor was obtained from a man between 25 and 39 years old in good health. Sample: naive CD4+ T cells sorted from blood. Subset: CD45RA+ positively selected. The chain uses TRBV29-1 and TRBJ2-5; possibly TRBD2 for D (6 bases). CDR3 nucleotides: TGCAGCGTAGCCTCGAGACTAGTCCAAGAGACCCAGTACTTC. This translates into CSVASRLVQETQYF.